This TCR beta chain was identified in a study of post-analysis software for immune sequencing data. Findings and limits, study-wide: Among a few TRBV segments more frequent in patients than controls were TRBV5-6, TRBV5-1 and TRBV20-1.

Unique molecular identifiers tagged the TCR beta cDNA libraries. TCRdb ran MiXCR on the PCR reads and lists one entry per CDR3 protein. The sample yields some 690,000 distinct CDR3 sequences, approximately 59% seen once. The length of the CDR3 is 16 residues. In germline, CDR1 is MNHEY, CDR2 SVGAGI. Trimming cost V 2 bases and J 6 bases, with 19 bases left between them. Regarding this clonotype: The target antigen is unknown.

The gene calls are TRBV6-5 and TRBJ2-5; TRBD1 or TRBD2 may be the D gene (5 bases each). Sequenced sample: blood. This TCR was sampled from a girl aged 2 to 10 with multiple sclerosis. CDR3 nucleotides: TGTGCCAGCAGTTACCGGGGTTGGACAAAAGGACAGACCCAGTACTTC. Its protein product is CASSYRGWTKGQTQYF.